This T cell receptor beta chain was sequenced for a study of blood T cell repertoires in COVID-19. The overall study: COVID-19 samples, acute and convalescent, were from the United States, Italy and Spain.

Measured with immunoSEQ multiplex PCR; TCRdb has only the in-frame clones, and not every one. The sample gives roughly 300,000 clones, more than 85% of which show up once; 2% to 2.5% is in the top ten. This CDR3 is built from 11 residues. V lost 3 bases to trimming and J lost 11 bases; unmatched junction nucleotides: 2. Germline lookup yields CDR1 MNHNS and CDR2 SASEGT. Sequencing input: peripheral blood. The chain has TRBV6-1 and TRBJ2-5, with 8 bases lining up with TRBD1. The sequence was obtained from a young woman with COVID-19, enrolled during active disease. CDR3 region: CASSDRQGQYF. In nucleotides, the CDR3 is TGTGCCAGCAGTGACAGACAGGGGCAGTACTTC.